A single sample is the source of the 18 T cell receptor beta chains below, sequenced in a study of neoadjuvant nivolumab and ipilimumab in lung cancer. TCRdb keeps only in-frame clones here, not all; method: immunoSEQ multiplex PCR. The table shows approximately 29,000 clones, with about nine tenths occurring only once. The source was peripheral blood, collected after neoadjuvant nivolumab, alone or with ipilimumab, at or shortly before surgery. These receptors came from an adult with non-small cell lung cancer.

The chain employs TRBV29-1 and TRBJ2-5, with 7 bases lining up with TRBD1. The V gene's germline CDR1 is SQVTM and CDR2 ANQGSEA. The CDR3 contains 15 residues. V dropped 7 bases and J dropped 4; count of bases not matched to a gene: 15. The CDR3 loop reads CSAVLGAGGIETQYF. The CDR3 DNA sequence: TGCAGCGCCGTGCTGGGGGCAGGGGGAATAGAGACCCAGTACTTC.

A single count supports this clone. This rearrangement joins TRBV11-3 to TRBJ2-3, with TRBD1 matching 10 bases. Germline trimming cut 3 bases from V and 4 bases from J; bases unmatched to any gene: 1. The CDR3 is 14 amino acids. Germline V gene data show CDR1 as SGHNT and CDR2 as YENEEA. The CDR3 DNA reads TGTGCCAGCAGCTTGGGGACAGGGGCAGATACGCAGTATTTT. Translated, it gives CASSLGTGADTQYF. The variable domain in full, completed from reference TRBV11-3 and TRBJ2-3, reads EAGVVQSPRYKIIEKKQPVAFWCNPISGHNTLYWYLQNLGQGPELLIRYENEEAVDDSQLPKDRFSAERLKGVDSTLKIQPAELGDSAVYLCASSLGTGADTQYFGPGTRLTVL.

The chain carries TRBV5-1 and TRBJ1-6; 7 bases line up with TRBD1. Germline V lookup: CDR1 SGHRS, CDR2 YFSETQ. The CDR3 sequence is 15 residues long. With V trimmed by 4 bases and J by 7 bases, 8 bases remained unmatched. This CDR3 is CASSETGTANSPLHF. CDR3 nucleotides: TGCGCCAGCAGCGAAACCGGGACAGCCAATTCACCCCTCCACTTT.

The chain couples TRBV2 to TRBJ2-5, with 7 nucleotides matching TRBD1. This CDR3 contains 15 residues. The germline gives CDR1 SNHLY, CDR2 FYNNEI. The ends lost 8 bases at V and 2 bases at J; junction bases unmatched: 11. The CDR3 sequence: CASERGTAFQETQYF. CDR3 in DNA: TGTGCCAGCGAACGAGGGACAGCCTTTCAAGAGACCCAGTACTTC.

The CDR3 is CASSFRGVGEQYF. The CDR3 DNA is TGTGCCAGCAGTTTCAGAGGGGTTGGGGAGCAGTACTTC. This chain links TRBV27 with TRBJ2-7, with D perhaps given as TRBD1 or TRBD2 (5 bases each). The germline V gene encodes CDR1 MNHEY and CDR2 SMNVEV (reference sequence). The CDR3 runs to 13 residues. V lost 3 bases, J lost 7 bases, and 13 bases lay in between.

CDR3 DNA sequence: TGTGCCTCAGGGTCCGGACAGGACCACTACAATGAGCAGTTCTTC. Translating gives CASGSGQDHYNEQFF. V usage is TRBV6-1 and J usage is TRBJ2-1; 7 bases line up with TRBD1. CDR3 length: 15 residues. V gave up 11 bases and J gave up 3 bases; unmatched junction bases: 13. Germline CDR1 MNHNS, CDR2 SASEGT.

This clone showed up just a few times. V and J are TRBV6-1 and TRBJ2-5, with 9 bases aligning to TRBD2. Losses at the gene ends were 10 bases for V and 3 bases for J; bases not matched to a gene: 9. The V gene's germline CDR1 is MNHNS and CDR2 SASEGT. CDR3 size: 14 residues. In DNA form, the CDR3 reads TGTGCCACCACCTCTAGCGGGGTAAAAGAGACCCAGTACTTC. Protein sequence: CATTSSGVKETQYF.

This clone was seen only once. This chain links TRBV6-1 with TRBJ1-2; D is ambiguous. Trimming cost V 1 base and J 7 bases, with 19 bases left between them. CDR3 length: 16 amino acids. Germline V gene lookup returns CDR1 MNHNS and CDR2 SASEGT. The CDR3 here is CASSEELGLYGGGYTF. CDR3 DNA: TGTGCCAGCAGTGAAGAGTTGGGGTTATATGGAGGTGGCTACACCTTC.

The chain combines TRBV6-6 with TRBJ1-5; 9 nucleotides line up with TRBD1. The CDR3 sequence is 16 residues long. Germline CDR1 reads MNHNY; CDR2 reads SVGAGI (reference sequence). V trimming: 2 bases; J trimming: 4 bases; junction bases outside the gene matches: 6. The DNA of the CDR3 is TGTGCCAGCAGTTACCACAGAGGACAGGGGAATCAGCCCCAGCATTTT. It specifies CASSYHRGQGNQPQHF.

This chain connects TRBV2 to TRBJ1-4; TRBD1 aligns across 7 bases. The CDR3 contains 14 residues. J gave up 2 bases and V 5 bases, and 2 bases lay outside the gene matches. Germline values: CDR1 SNHLY, CDR2 FYNNEI. The CDR3 here is CASSLQGTNEKLFF. Written as DNA, the CDR3 is TGTGCCAGCAGTTTACAGGGGACTAATGAAAAACTGTTTTTT. Variable domain in full (rest from reference TRBV2 and TRBJ1-4): EPEVTQTPSHQVTQMGQEVILRCVPISNHLYFYWYRQILGQKVEFLVSFYNNEISEKSEIFDDQFSVERPDGSNFTLKIRSTKLEDSAMYFCASSLQGTNEKLFFGSGTQLSVL.

The V call is TRBV29-1, the J call TRBJ2-3; tentatively, D is TRBD2 (6 bases). CDR1 and CDR2 from the germline V gene are SQVTM and ANQGSEA. CDR3 size: 14 residues. Trimming removed 7 bases at V and 0 bases at J, with 14 bases between. This CDR3 is CSEWRVASTDTQYF. Here the CDR3 DNA reads TGCAGCGAATGGAGGGTTGCTAGCACAGATACGCAGTATTTT.

V usage is TRBV7-8 and J usage is TRBJ1-1; 11 positions agree with TRBD1. The V and J ends lost 5 bases and 1 base, in that order; junction bases with no gene match: 6. Germline V gives CDR1 SGHVS, CDR2 FQNEAQ. The CDR3 totals 16 residues. The DNA of the CDR3 is TGTGCCAGCAGCCTCCGGGACAGGGGGTCGAACACTGAAGCTTTCTTT. It is translated as CASSLRDRGSNTEAFF.

V usage is TRBV25-1 and J usage is TRBJ1-4, with a tentative D call TRBD1 (5 bases). The germline CDR1 and CDR2 sequences are MGHDK and SYGVNS. The V and J ends lost 1 base and 8 bases respectively, with 11 bases between them. The CDR3 runs 14 residues. CDR3 in DNA: TGTGCCAGCAGTGAATTGGGGGGTTACGAAAAACTGTTTTTT. It codes for CASSELGGYEKLFF. The whole variable domain, filled in from reference TRBV25-1 and TRBJ1-4, reads EADIYQTPRYLVIGTGKKITLECSQTMGHDKMYWYQQDPGMELHLIHYSYGVNSTEKGDLSSESTVSRIRTEHFPLTLESARPSHTSQYLCASSELGGYEKLFFGSGTQLSVL.

The chain has TRBV29-1 and TRBJ2-1; 7 positions agree with TRBD1. Germline trimming cut 7 bases from V and 4 bases from J; bases unmatched to any gene: 7. Germline lookup yields CDR1 SQVTM and CDR2 ANQGSEA. The CDR3 loop spans 13 amino acids. DNA for the CDR3: TGCAGCGCTGTGGGACAGCGTTACAATGAGCAGTTCTTC. Its protein product is CSAVGQRYNEQFF.

The gene calls are TRBV29-1 and TRBJ1-1; D remains ambiguous. Between the trimmed V and J ends, which lost 4 bases and 1 base, there was a span of 10 bases. This CDR3 contains 13 residues. Germline V gives CDR1 SQVTM, CDR2 ANQGSEA. This CDR3 reads CSVGEETNTEAFF. The CDR3 bases are TGCAGCGTTGGGGAGGAGACGAACACTGAAGCTTTCTTT.

This clone has just one count. V gene TRBV5-1 combines with J gene TRBJ1-6; TRBD1 agrees at 7 bases. The CDR3 runs to 14 residues. Germline lookup yields CDR1 SGHRS and CDR2 YFSETQ. Trimming at V came to 6 bases and at J to 7 bases, leaving 7 bases not matched to a gene. The CDR3 sequence is CASTPGQWNSPLHF. In nucleotides, the CDR3 is TGCGCCAGCACCCCGGGACAGTGGAATTCACCCCTCCACTTT.

The V call is TRBV5-1, the J call TRBJ2-3, with D unclear. This CDR3 is 14 amino acids long. Deletions cut 4 bases from V and 0 bases from J, with 9 bases between. Germline V gives CDR1 SGHRS, CDR2 YFSETQ. CDR3 nucleotide sequence: TGCGCCAGCAGCCCGCAGAGCAGCACAGATACGCAGTATTTT. Protein product: CASSPQSSTDTQYF.

This clone occurred once. CDR3 protein: CASSLTTGTPTEAFF. Here the CDR3 DNA reads TGTGCCAGCAGCTTAACTACGGGAACTCCCACTGAAGCTTTCTTT. The V gene is TRBV7-9, the J gene TRBJ1-1; no clear D gene. Trimming took off 2 bases at V and 4 bases at J, with 14 bases between the two ends. CDR3 length: 15 residues. Germline V gives CDR1 SEHNR, CDR2 FQNEAQ (reference sequence).